Presented here are 18 T cell receptor beta chains from one specimen sequenced in a study of radiation and T cells in renal cell carcinoma. Profiled with immunoSEQ multiplex PCR; TCRdb holds only in-frame clones, not every one. The table includes more than 20,000 clones, nearly 80% detected once. The time point here: baseline pretreatment blood. Treatment meaning: 15 Gy SBRT to primary tumor, nephrectomy 4 weeks later. The starting material was blood, obtained from a patient whose treatment included radiotherapy and nephrectomy. These receptors originate from a man in his 60s with renal cell carcinoma.

This chain joins TRBV4-1 and TRBJ2-5, with no clear D. V was pared by 1 base and J by 5 bases, with 11 bases between. The CDR3 is 14 amino acids. CDR1 and CDR2 from the germline V gene are MGHRA and YSYEKL. The CDR3 sequence is CASSQGLPWETQYF. CDR3 sequence (DNA): TGCGCCAGCAGCCAAGGGCTACCGTGGGAGACCCAGTACTTC.

This rearrangement joins TRBV11-2 to TRBJ2-3; D remains unclear. The V gene lost 5 bases and the J gene lost 6 bases, with 12 bases spanning the gap. The CDR3 is 13 residues long. Germline CDR1 reads SGHAT; CDR2 reads FQNNGV. CDR3 nucleotide sequence: TGTGCCAGCAGCAACCAGATTACGGATACGCAGTATTTT. Its protein product is CASSNQITDTQYF.

The V and J genes are TRBV23-1 and TRBJ2-7, with 11 nucleotides matching TRBD1. TRBV23-1 is given ORF status, its function remaining uncertain. V shed 2 bases, J shed 7 bases, and the junction held 4 bases outside the gene matches. This CDR3 has 14 residues. The CDR3 DNA is TGCGCCAGCAGTCAACCGGACAGGGGGCAAGAGCAGTACTTC. Translating it yields CASSQPDRGQEQYF.

V is TRBV5-5 and J is TRBJ1-4; TRBD1 agrees at 11 bases. In germline, CDR1 is SGHKS, CDR2 YYEKEE (reference sequence). V gave up 4 bases and J gave up 0 bases; unmatched junction bases: 8. This CDR3 has 18 amino acids. The CDR3 DNA reads TGTGCCAGCAGCCGAGGGACAGGGGGACGGTCAACTAATGAAAAACTGTTTTTT. It translates to CASSRGTGGRSTNEKLFF.

V usage is TRBV18 and J usage is TRBJ2-7; TRBD2 matches at 8 bases. Trimming removed 0 bases from V and 2 bases from J; junction bases left unmatched: 3. CDR3 size: 15 residues. The germline CDR1 and CDR2 sequences are KGHSH and LQKENI. The CDR3 region has the DNA TGTGCCAGCTCACCACCGGGACTAGAAACCTACGAGCAGTACTTC. Translation: CASSPPGLETYEQYF. Complete variable domain (other parts from reference TRBV18 and TRBJ2-7): NAGVMQNPRHLVRRRGQEARLRCSPMKGHSHVYWYRQLPEEGLKFMVYLQKENIIDESGMPKERFSAEFPKEGPSILRIQQVVRGDSAAYFCASSPPGLETYEQYFGPGTRLTVT.

The chain links TRBV19 to TRBJ2-1; 8 bases match TRBD1. Germline CDR1 LNHDA, CDR2 SQIVND (reference sequence). V lost 4 bases, J lost 7 bases, and 9 bases stayed unmatched. This CDR3 contains 15 residues. CDR3 sequence reads: CASSTGQGLGNEQFF. The CDR3 coding sequence is TGTGCCAGTAGTACTGGACAGGGATTGGGGAATGAGCAGTTCTTC.

J is TRBJ1-5 and V is TRBV15; D call uncertain. Germline-derived CDR1 and CDR2 are LNHNV and YYDKDF (reference sequence). The CDR3 is made up of 12 amino acids. V lost 0 bases, J lost 7 bases, and 4 bases lay in between. CDR3 DNA sequence: TGTGCCACCAGCAGAGATTCGCAGCCCCAGCATTTT. The encoded protein is CATSRDSQPQHF. The full variable domain, rest sourced from reference TRBV15 and TRBJ1-5, is DAMVIQNPRYQVTQFGKPVTLSCSQTLNHNVMYWYQQKSSQAPKLLFHYYDKDFNNEADTPDNFQSRRPNTSFCFLDIRSPGLGDTAMYLCATSRDSQPQHFGDGTRLSIL.

This clone was observed a single time. The chain links TRBV5-1 to TRBJ2-1; 9 bases fit TRBD2. V shed 2 bases and J 6 bases; nucleotides not matched to a gene: 6. There are 15 residues in the CDR3. CDR1 SGHRS and CDR2 YFSETQ come from the germline V gene. CDR3 sequence reads: CASSFFAGGSNEQFF. The CDR3 DNA sequence: TGCGCCAGCAGCTTCTTCGCGGGAGGGTCCAATGAGCAGTTCTTC.

This chain joins TRBV9 and TRBJ2-5; D is possibly TRBD2 (7 bases). The length of the CDR3 is 15 residues. Germline V gene lookup returns CDR1 SGDLS and CDR2 YYNGEE. Trimming cost V 9 bases and J 1 base, with 19 bases left between them. The DNA of the CDR3 is TGTGCCAAAGCCGGGGGGCGGCGTGGCCAAGAGACCCAGTACTTC. It codes for CAKAGGRRGQETQYF.

Only a few counts were recorded for this clone. The CDR3 protein is CSAASRVGPQETQYF. CDR3 DNA: TGCAGCGCCGCTAGCAGGGTAGGGCCCCAAGAGACCCAGTACTTC. The rearrangement links TRBV29-1 to TRBJ2-5, with D possibly being TRBD1 or TRBD2 (5 bases each). The CDR3 length is 15 residues. V was clipped by 7 bases and J by 1 base, with 19 bases between them. The V gene's germline CDR1 is SQVTM and CDR2 ANQGSEA.

The chain carries TRBV5-1 and TRBJ2-7, with 10 bases aligning to TRBD2. J gave up 2 bases and V 4 bases, and 9 bases lay outside the gene matches. Germline assignment: CDR1 SGHRS and CDR2 YFSETQ. This CDR3 has 16 residues. The DNA for the CDR3 is TGCGCCAGCAGCCAGGGACTAGCGAGGACACCCTACGAGCAGTACTTC. This sequence encodes CASSQGLARTPYEQYF.

The chain combines TRBV6-5 with TRBJ2-3, with 8 positions matching TRBD1. The CDR3 extends over 15 amino acids. The V gene end was trimmed by 6 bases and the J gene end by 2 bases; junction bases not matched to a gene: 7. Germline V gene data show CDR1 as MNHEY and CDR2 as SVGAGI. The CDR3 nucleotides read TGTGCCAGCAGAGGGGGACAGGCGAACACAGATACGCAGTATTTT. Its protein is CASRGGQANTDTQYF.

The CDR3 sequence is CSVAGTSLNTEAFF. The DNA for the CDR3 is TGCAGCGTAGCTGGGACATCATTGAACACTGAAGCTTTCTTT. V usage is TRBV29-1 and J usage is TRBJ1-1; maybe TRBD1 (6 bases). Germline CDR1 and CDR2: SQVTM and ANQGSEA. Trimming took 6 bases from V and 0 from J, leaving 14 bases between them. CDR3 length equals 14 residues.

The chain couples TRBV2 to TRBJ1-1; D call uncertain. Germline values: CDR1 SNHLY, CDR2 FYNNEI. V shed 2 bases and J shed 1 base, with 8 bases lying between them. CDR3 size: 14 residues. The CDR3 sequence is CASSERTGNTEAFF. The CDR3 DNA reads TGTGCCAGCAGTGAACGGACGGGGAACACTGAAGCTTTCTTT.

The gene calls are TRBV5-8 and TRBJ1-5; D ambiguous. V shed 8 bases and J shed 2 bases, with 11 bases lying between them. This CDR3 contains 13 residues. Germline V gene sequence: CDR1 SGHTS, CDR2 YDEGEE. This CDR3 is CASIREGNQPQHF. DNA for the CDR3: TGTGCCAGTATACGAGAGGGCAATCAGCCCCAGCATTTT.

CDR3 coding DNA: TGTGCCAGCAGCTTAGAACCTTATGGGGGATACTATGGCTACACCTTC. This codes for CASSLEPYGGYYGYTF. V and J are TRBV7-2 and TRBJ1-2; tentative D call: TRBD1 (5 bases). The CDR3 length is 16 residues. Germline-derived CDR1 and CDR2 are SGHTA and FQGNSA. Trimming removed 1 base from V and 3 bases from J, with 15 bases in between.

CDR3 nucleotide sequence: TGCGCCAGCAGAACACTAGCGGGAGTGGGAGAGCAGTTCTTC. This translates into CASRTLAGVGEQFF. V gene TRBV10-2 combines with J gene TRBJ2-1; TRBD2 aligns across 11 bases. The germline V gene has CDR1 WSHSY and CDR2 SAAADI. The trim removed 6 bases at V and 10 bases at J, leaving 8 bases unmatched. This CDR3 has 14 amino acids.

The rearrangement joins TRBV9 to TRBJ2-1; no reliable D call. The CDR3 runs 13 residues. Trimming shortened V by 1 base and J by 7 bases, and 9 bases separated the two germline ends. Germline-derived CDR1 and CDR2 are SGDLS and YYNGEE. The CDR3 nucleotides read TGTGCCAGCAGCGTAACCACCCAAAATGAGCAGTTCTTC. Its protein product is CASSVTTQNEQFF.